This T cell receptor (beta chain) derives from a study of cytomegalovirus exposure and HLA in healthy donors. Primers: 60 Vbeta forward and 13 Jbeta reverse. Here immunoSEQ multiplex PCR was the method, and the copy in TCRdb shows in-frame clones only, minus some. The sample holds 100,000 to 150,000 clones, roughly 72% seen once. This clone was found once. In germline, CDR1 is SGHTA, CDR2 FQGNSA. The CDR3 totals 15 residues. The germline V and J ends were trimmed by 5 bases and 1 base, with 11 bases remaining between them. The chain has TRBV7-2 and TRBJ2-2; weak D call: TRBD1 (5 bases). Sequenced sample: PBMCs. This TCR was sampled from a man aged 35 to 55 in good health and CMV-seropositive. The CDR3 sequence is CASSPRQLNTGELFF. DNA for the CDR3: TGTGCCAGCAGCCCCCGACAGCTGAACACCGGGGAGCTGTTTTTT.